These 11 T cell receptor beta chains were all obtained from the same sample, sequenced in a study of T cells in localized non-small cell lung cancer. Libraries were prepared by immunoSEQ multiplex PCR; TCRdb keeps only in-frame clonotypes and omits some of them. The sample lists around 2,100 clones; roughly 24% were seen once. The material was lung tumor tissue, obtained before any cancer treatment. The receptors were sampled from an older female donor with stage II lung adenocarcinoma.

By frequency in the sample, this clone is medium-sized. The V gene is TRBV13, the J gene TRBJ1-5; D is unresolved. Germline CDR1 is PRHDT and CDR2 is FYEKMQ (reference sequence). V was shortened by 0 bases and J by 1 base, with 10 bases between the two germline ends. The CDR3 has 16 residues. The CDR3 DNA sequence: TGTGCCAGCAGCTTAGGGGGAGGGCGGAGCAATCAGCCCCAGCATTTT. It encodes CASSLGGGRSNQPQHF.

This chain joins TRBV6-8 and TRBJ1-5; D is uncertain. This CDR3 is built from 12 residues. The V gene lost 5 bases and the J gene lost 4 bases, with 6 bases spanning the gap. Germline V gene data show CDR1 as MNHGY and CDR2 as SAAAGT. The CDR3 DNA is TGTGCCAGCAGTAGACCTAATCAGCCCCAGCATTTT. It translates to CASSRPNQPQHF.

This clone was detected only a few times. The rearrangement joins TRBV7-6 to TRBJ2-2, with D perhaps matching TRBD2 (6 bases). The germline V and J ends were trimmed by 4 bases and 2 bases, with 14 bases remaining between them. This CDR3 is 16 amino acids long. CDR1 is SGHVS, CDR2 FNYEAQ, per germline. The CDR3 nucleotides are TGTGCCAGCAGCTGGCGCGGGACTTTTAACACCGGGGAGCTGTTTTTT. Its protein product is CASSWRGTFNTGELFF.

This clone has only a few counts. The rearrangement joins TRBV11-3 to TRBJ1-2; D call uncertain. The germline V and J ends were trimmed by 4 bases and 1 base, with 13 bases remaining between them. CDR1 and CDR2 (germline): SGHNT, YENEEA. This CDR3 is 15 amino acids long. CDR3 residues: CASSSTGIFNYGYTF. The CDR3 DNA sequence: TGTGCCAGCAGCTCTACGGGAATTTTTAACTATGGCTACACCTTC.

The V and J genes are TRBV18 and TRBJ1-2; D is possibly TRBD1 (6 bases). The CDR3 is 14 amino acids. V was cut by 2 bases and J by 4 bases, with 11 bases left in between. Germline V gene lookup returns CDR1 KGHSH and CDR2 LQKENI. CDR3: CASSPRTAIYGYTF. In DNA form, the CDR3 reads TGTGCCAGCTCACCAAGGACAGCGATCTATGGCTACACCTTC.

The chain carries TRBV16 and TRBJ1-5; weak D call: TRBD1 (6 bases). With 4 bases removed from V and 5 bases from J, the gap between germline ends came to 15 bases. Germline-derived CDR1 and CDR2 are KGHSY and FQNENV. The CDR3 is 15 amino acids. The CDR3 DNA reads as TGTGCCAGCAGCCTGAATCCGGGGGCGCATCAGCCCCAGCATTTT. This sequence encodes CASSLNPGAHQPQHF. Drawing the rest from reference TRBV16 and TRBJ1-5, the complete variable domain is GEEVAQTPKHLVRGEGQKAKLYCAPIKGHSYVFWYQQVLKNEFKFLISFQNENVFDETGMPKERFSAKCLPNSPCSLEIQATKLEDSAVYFCASSLNPGAHQPQHFGDGTRLSIL.

This clone was counted only a few times. The chain combines TRBV6-8 with TRBJ2-3, with 13 bases aligning to TRBD2. Germline CDR1 is MNHGY and CDR2 is SAAAGT. The CDR3 sequence is 19 residues long. V was pared by 4 bases and J by 2 bases, with 12 bases of the junction left unmatched. CDR3 in DNA: TGTGCCAGCAGTTCCCTAGGACTAGCGGGAGCACAACCCACAGATACGCAGTATTTT. Protein sequence: CASSSLGLAGAQPTDTQYF.

This clone is medium-sized (0.01 to 0.1%) within its sample. The J gene is TRBJ1-1, the V gene TRBV6-8; D is possibly TRBD1 (6 bases). The CDR3 totals 18 residues. With 7 bases removed from V and 6 bases from J, the gap between germline ends came to 30 bases. Germline loops: CDR1 MNHGY, CDR2 SAAAGT. The CDR3 region is CASTSYLIGGAMLSEAFF. The CDR3 region has the DNA TGTGCCAGCACCTCATACCTTATCGGGGGGGCAATGCTCTCTGAAGCTTTCTTT.

This clone was detected only a few times. J is TRBJ2-2 and V is TRBV19; D may match TRBD1 or TRBD2 (5 bases each). The ends were cut back, 10 bases at V and 11 bases at J, with 20 bases in the middle. Per the germline V gene, CDR1 is LNHDA and CDR2 is SQIVND (reference sequence). The CDR3 is 13 amino acids. CDR3: CATTGTNRVELFF. The CDR3 region has the DNA TGTGCCACGACCGGGACCAACCGCGTAGAGCTGTTTTTT.

The J gene is TRBJ1-5, the V gene TRBV19; 8 bases map to TRBD1. J gave up 12 bases and V 0 bases, and 4 bases lay outside the gene matches. The germline gives CDR1 LNHDA, CDR2 SQIVND (reference sequence). CDR3 size: 13 residues. CDR3 protein: CASSIDPGQGQHF. The CDR3 nucleotides are TGTGCCAGTAGTATAGACCCTGGACAGGGCCAGCATTTT. Supplemented by reference TRBV19 and TRBJ1-5, the full variable domain reads DGGITQSPKYLFRKEGQNVTLSCEQNLNHDAMYWYRQDPGQGLRLIYYSQIVNDFQKGDIAEGYSVSREKKESFPLTVTSAQKNPTAFYLCASSIDPGQGQHFGDGTRLSIL.

The V and J genes are TRBV2 and TRBJ1-3, with D maybe TRBD1 (5 bases). Between the trimmed V and J ends, which lost 4 bases and 0 bases, there was a span of 13 bases. Germline-derived CDR1 and CDR2 are SNHLY and FYNNEI. The CDR3 totals 16 residues. Here the CDR3 DNA reads TGTGCCAGCAGTGGAGGGGCCTACCCCTCTGGAAACACCATATATTTT. Translation: CASSGGAYPSGNTIYF.